The clone carrying this TCR beta chain came up once. TCRdb's copy holds only in-frame clones and misses some; the assay was immunoSEQ multiplex PCR. Here the sample spans over 200,000 clones, 85% to 90% being singletons. This entry belongs to a study of blood T cell repertoires in COVID-19. There are 16 residues in the CDR3. V was shortened by 1 base and J by 6 bases, with 16 bases between the two germline ends. The germline V gene has CDR1 SGHVS and CDR2 FNYEAQ. The sequenced sample was peripheral blood. The TCR comes from a man in his fifties or sixties with COVID-19, enrolled during active disease. J is TRBJ2-1 and V is TRBV7-6; TRBD2 might be the D (7 bases). This chain's CDR3 is CASSLVGGGAGNEQFF. The CDR3 bases are TGTGCCAGCAGCTTAGTCGGCGGGGGCGCAGGCAATGAGCAGTTCTTC. Drawing the rest from reference TRBV7-6 and TRBJ2-1, the complete variable domain is GAGVSQSPRYKVTKRGQDVALRCDPISGHVSLYWYRQALGQGPEFLTYFNYEAQQDKSGLPNDRFSAERPEGSISTLTIQRTEQRDSAMYRCASSLVGGGAGNEQFFGPGTRLTVL.